This is a list of T cell receptor beta chains from one sample in a study of shared clonotypes between healthy human individuals. Measured with immunoSEQ multiplex PCR; TCRdb has only the in-frame clones, and not every one. The repertoire has about 2 million clones, roughly 95% of them found once; the top ten carry more than 0.95%. What was sequenced was naive CD8+ T cells sorted from blood. The receptors were gathered from a man younger than 35 in good health. Both conserved end residues are part of each CDR3. The D gene is left open where the match is weak. The size field is filled for only some rows; it gives once, few, many or a size class.

V gene,D gene,clone size,J gene,CDR3 protein,CDR3 DNA
TRBV19,-,-,TRBJ1-5,CASTPPEGRINQPQHF,TGTGCCAGTACCCCCCCGGAGGGCCGGATCAATCAGCCCCAGCATTTT
TRBV2,TRBD2,-,TRBJ2-1,CATTPSSGSYNEQFF,TGTGCCACCACCCCTTCTAGCGGCTCCTACAATGAGCAGTTCTTC
TRBV5-6,-,-,TRBJ1-6,CASSLMGVGSPLHF,TGTGCCAGCAGCTTGATGGGGGTTGGTTCACCCCTCCACTTT
TRBV29-1,-,once,TRBJ2-7,CSVAGQLNEQYF,TGCAGCGTTGCCGGACAGTTGAACGAGCAGTACTTC
TRBV5-1,TRBD1,-,TRBJ2-3,CASSPGGSSTDTQYF,TGCGCCAGCAGCCCAGGGGGCTCTAGCACAGATACGCAGTATTTT
TRBV6-6,TRBD1,-,TRBJ1-2,CASSQAWDRAYGYTF,TGTGCCAGCAGCCAGGCCTGGGACAGGGCGTATGGCTACACCTTC
TRBV13,TRBD2,-,TRBJ2-3,CASSLRLAGLTDTQYF,TGTGCCAGCAGCTTACGTCTAGCGGGACTCACAGATACGCAGTATTTT
TRBV4-1,-,once,TRBJ2-1,CASSQDLAHSYNEQFF,TGCGCCAGCAGCCAAGATCTAGCGCACTCCTACAATGAGCAGTTCTTC
TRBV7-8,-,-,TRBJ1-2,CASSLVGGYGYTF,TGTGCCAGCAGCTTAGTAGGAGGGTATGGCTACACCTTC
TRBV27,-,-,TRBJ1-2,CASSPGLGGYGYTF,TGTGCCAGCAGTCCCGGGCTAGGAGGCTATGGCTACACCTTC
TRBV11-2,TRBD2,once,TRBJ2-5,CASGLAGETGETQYF,TGTGCCAGCGGGCTAGCGGGGGAAACGGGGGAGACCCAGTACTTC
TRBV7-8,TRBD1,-,TRBJ2-7,CASSPWTGSSYEQYF,TGTGCCAGCAGCCCTTGGACAGGGAGCTCCTACGAGCAGTACTTC
TRBV19,-,-,TRBJ1-1,CASSMGWGREAFF,TGTGCCAGTAGTATGGGTTGGGGCAGAGAAGCTTTCTTT
TRBV6-1,-,-,TRBJ2-7,CASSEYPGYEQYF,TGTGCCAGCAGTGAATACCCGGGCTACGAGCAGTACTTC
TRBV27,-,-,TRBJ2-7,CASSLTGASYEQYF,TGTGCCAGCAGTTTAACGGGAGCCTCCTACGAGCAGTACTTC
TRBV29-1,TRBD2,-,TRBJ2-1,CSVVLLAGGSSYNEQFF,TGCAGCGTTGTTTTGCTAGCGGGGGGAAGCTCCTACAATGAGCAGTTCTTC
TRBV9,-,-,TRBJ1-2,CASSVASDGYGYTF,TGTGCCAGCAGCGTAGCCTCGGACGGCTATGGCTACACCTTC
TRBV11-3,-,-,TRBJ2-1,CASSSPDLEAVGEQFF,TGTGCCAGCAGTTCGCCCGACTTAGAAGCGGTCGGTGAGCAGTTCTTC
TRBV5-6,-,few,TRBJ2-4,CASSLGGENIQYF,TGTGCCAGCAGCTTGGGAGGGGAAAACATTCAGTACTTC
TRBV20-1,-,-,TRBJ1-2,CSATGREGYTF,TGCAGTGCTACGGGGCGGGAGGGCTACACCTTC
TRBV5-6,-,-,TRBJ2-7,CASSPPGLVYEQYF,TGTGCCAGCAGCCCCCCTGGGCTTGTCTACGAGCAGTACTTC
TRBV6-5,TRBD1,-,TRBJ2-7,CASSYSTGQAFFEQYF,TGTGCCAGCAGTTACTCGACGGGACAGGCTTTCTTCGAGCAGTACTTC
TRBV7-9,TRBD1,-,TRBJ2-7,CASSVGTGYEQYF,TGTGCCAGCAGCGTCGGGACAGGCTACGAGCAGTACTTC
TRBV19,-,once,TRBJ2-2,CASSIGLVAGELFF,TGTGCCAGTAGTATCGGCCTAGTGGCCGGGGAGCTGTTTTTT
TRBV29-1,-,-,TRBJ2-2,CSVRDANTGELFF,TGCAGCGTCCGGGACGCCAACACCGGGGAGCTGTTTTTT
TRBV7-8,TRBD2,-,TRBJ2-7,CASSLGTSGNEQYF,TGTGCCAGCAGCTTAGGGACTAGCGGTAACGAGCAGTACTTC
TRBV4-3,TRBD1,-,TRBJ2-7,CASSAFQGVAYEQYF,TGCGCCAGCAGTGCCTTCCAGGGGGTTGCCTACGAGCAGTACTTC
TRBV27,TRBD1,-,TRBJ2-7,CASSYRGSYEQYF,TGTGCCAGCAGCTACAGGGGATCCTACGAGCAGTACTTC
TRBV5-6,TRBD1,-,TRBJ2-1,CASSLFGTAGGNEQFF,TGTGCCAGCAGCTTGTTTGGGACAGCTGGGGGAAATGAGCAGTTCTTC
TRBV11-2,TRBD2,-,TRBJ2-1,CASSLDSRRLAGYNEQFF,TGTGCCAGCAGCTTAGACTCCCGCCGACTAGCGGGATACAATGAGCAGTTCTTC
TRBV4-3,-,-,TRBJ2-1,CASSQDRYSNYNEQFF,TGCGCCAGCAGCCAAGATAGGTACAGCAATTACAATGAGCAGTTCTTC
TRBV7-2,-,-,TRBJ2-1,CASSSGPGTRGEQFF,TGTGCCAGCAGCTCAGGGCCCGGGACCCGGGGAGAGCAGTTCTTC
TRBV28,TRBD2,-,TRBJ2-3,CASSITGTISTDTQYF,TGTGCCAGCAGTATCACCGGGACTATAAGCACAGATACGCAGTATTTT
TRBV15,TRBD2,-,TRBJ2-1,CATSRDLGIAGVREQFF,TGTGCCACCAGCAGAGATCTCGGCATAGCGGGGGTAAGGGAGCAGTTCTTC
TRBV7-9,TRBD1,-,TRBJ1-2,CASRQGQGSYTF,TGTGCCAGCAGACAAGGACAGGGTAGCTACACCTTC
TRBV11-2,TRBD1,-,TRBJ2-5,CASSPGTAIQETQYF,TGTGCCAGCAGCCCTGGGACAGCCATTCAAGAGACCCAGTACTTC
TRBV19,-,-,TRBJ1-2,CASSISRDTYGYTF,TGTGCCAGTAGTATAAGTAGAGACACCTATGGCTACACCTTC
TRBV10-3,TRBD2,-,TRBJ2-3,CAINFGTSGTVTQYF,TGTGCCATCAACTTCGGGACTAGCGGAACAGTTACGCAGTATTTT
TRBV5-1,-,-,TRBJ2-7,CASSWTGPSYEQYF,TGCGCCAGCAGCTGGACCGGGCCCTCCTACGAGCAGTACTTC
TRBV5-4,-,-,TRBJ2-1,CASSYSGGSYNEQFF,TGTGCCAGCAGCTATAGCGGTGGGTCCTACAATGAGCAGTTCTTC
TRBV2,TRBD1,-,TRBJ1-2,CASPDPTLSIMGQGKANYGYTF,TGTGCCAGCCCCGACCCCACCTTAAGCATTATGGGACAGGGGAAAGCTAACTATGGCTACACCTTC
TRBV9,TRBD1,once,TRBJ1-2,CASSGRDSFYGYTF,TGTGCCAGCAGCGGCCGGGACAGTTTCTATGGCTACACCTTC
TRBV7-9,-,-,TRBJ1-6,CASSLVAGSSPLHF,TGTGCCAGCAGCTTAGTTGCAGGCAGTTCACCCCTCCACTTT
TRBV7-9,-,few,TRBJ2-7,CASSFQDSYEQYF,TGTGCCAGCAGCTTCCAGGACTCCTACGAGCAGTACTTC
TRBV11-3,-,-,TRBJ2-2,CASSKGGGATGELFF,TGTGCCAGCAGCAAGGGTGGGGGAGCCACCGGGGAGCTGTTTTTT
TRBV6-5,-,-,TRBJ2-1,CASSSPGTEQFF,TGTGCCAGCAGCTCCCCAGGGACAGAGCAGTTCTTC
TRBV6-5,-,-,TRBJ2-7,CASSYQNEQYF,TGTGCCAGCAGTTACCAGAACGAGCAGTACTTC
TRBV4-3,-,-,TRBJ1-1,CASSHLEGTTEAFF,TGCGCCAGCAGCCACCTGGAGGGAACCACTGAAGCTTTCTTT
TRBV7-9,-,-,TRBJ2-5,CASSLGPNPGETQYF,TGTGCCAGCAGCTTAGGACCTAATCCCGGGGAGACCCAGTACTTC
TRBV7-3,-,-,TRBJ2-7,CASSPAGASYEQYF,TGTGCCAGCAGTCCCGCGGGGGCCTCCTACGAGCAGTACTTC
TRBV2,-,-,TRBJ2-1,CASRPGKISYNEQFF,TGTGCCAGCAGACCGGGCAAAATCTCCTACAATGAGCAGTTCTTC
TRBV5-1,TRBD2,once,TRBJ2-7,CASSFVTSGHYEQYF,TGCGCCAGCAGCTTTGTCACTAGCGGCCACTACGAGCAGTACTTC